This is a list of T cell receptor beta chains from one sample in a study of blood T cell repertoires in COVID-19. Produced via immunoSEQ multiplex PCR; TCRdb's table is partial and in-frame only. The table includes 100,000 to 150,000 clones, 83% detected once. The sequencing input was peripheral blood. The receptor set was obtained from an elderly man with active or convalescent COVID-19. The CDR3 runs from the conserved cysteine through the conserved F or W. A D gene is named only where the DNA matches it firmly. Clone sizes are given selectively: once, few, many, or a class where the clone is expanded.

D: TRBD1
J: TRBJ2-3
size: .
V: TRBV28
DNA: TGTGCCAGCAGTTTTTATGACAGGGCCACAGATACGCAGTATTTT
CDR3: CASSFYDRATDTQYF

D: .
J: TRBJ1-2
size: .
V: TRBV19
DNA: TGTGCCAGTAGTCCGGCAGGAATCAATTCTCAACTGTATGGCTACACCTTC
CDR3: CASSPAGINSQLYGYTF

D: .
J: TRBJ1-1
size: many
V: TRBV10-3
DNA: TGTGCCATCAGTTACCCGGGAGGGGGGGAAGCTTTCTTT
CDR3: CAISYPGGGEAFF

D: TRBD1
J: TRBJ1-3
size: .
V: TRBV28
DNA: TGTGCCAGCAGTACCGCCGGGACAGACGCATCTGGAAACACCATATATTTT
CDR3: CASSTAGTDASGNTIYF

D: TRBD1
J: TRBJ1-2
size: once
V: TRBV29-1
DNA: TGCAGCGTTGACCTCGAATCCGGGACAGGCAGTGGCTACACCTTC
CDR3: CSVDLESGTGSGYTF

D: .
J: TRBJ1-2
size: .
V: TRBV7-9
DNA: TGTGCCAGCAGCTTCCCAGGTCATGGCTACACCTTC
CDR3: CASSFPGHGYTF

D: .
J: TRBJ1-4
size: .
V: TRBV27
DNA: TGTGCCAGCGGGTTAGCGGGAAGGGCGGAAAAACTGTTTTTT
CDR3: CASGLAGRAEKLFF

D: TRBD1
J: TRBJ2-7
size: .
V: TRBV6-5
DNA: TGTGCCAGCAGTTCAGGACAGGGGGCTTACGAGCAGTACTTC
CDR3: CASSSGQGAYEQYF

D: .
J: TRBJ2-1
size: .
V: TRBV6-5
DNA: TGTGCCAGCAGGACTCAGGGGCGCGTGTACAATGAGCAGTTCTTC
CDR3: CASRTQGRVYNEQFF

D: TRBD1
J: TRBJ2-7
size: .
V: TRBV19
DNA: TGTGCCAGTAGTAGTCGGGCTGGCGACAGGGACTACGAGCAGTACTTC
CDR3: CASSSRAGDRDYEQYF

D: TRBD2
J: TRBJ2-5
size: once
V: TRBV4-2
DNA: TGTGCCAGCAGCCAGAGGACTAGCGGCCAAGAGACCCAGTACTTC
CDR3: CASSQRTSGQETQYF

D: .
J: TRBJ1-6
size: .
V: TRBV6-6
DNA: TGTGCCAGCAGTGATGACACCAGGAATTCACCCCTCCACTTT
CDR3: CASSDDTRNSPLHF